The entry below describes one T cell receptor beta chain. Its antigen is not known. Library preparation for TCR beta used quantitative 5'-RACE with molecular barcodes. TCRdb reanalysed the 5' RACE reads using MiXCR and keeps one entry per CDR3 protein. This sample has hundreds of thousands of distinct CDR3 sequences, with over 9.5% found just once. This specimen belongs to a study of CD8 T cells in ankylosing spondylitis. Study results and limitations: A motif in TCR beta, a set of seven to nine highly homologous variants, appeared characteristic of ankylosing spondylitis blood. CD8+ cells made up the disease-linked clones, which were relatively rare in peripheral blood.

V trimming: 4 bases; J trimming: 5 bases; junction bases outside the gene matches: 6. The length of the CDR3 is 14 residues. In germline, CDR1 is LGHNA, CDR2 YNFKEQ. The sequencing input was blood, either unsorted or a sorted T cell fraction (not recorded which). The V call is TRBV4-2, the J call TRBJ2-3, with 7 bases aligning to TRBD2. This sequence was found in a male donor with ankylosing spondylitis. The CDR3 nucleotides read TGTGCCAGCAGCCGGGGGGAGCGGGGAGATACGCAGTATTTT. Encoded protein: CASSRGERGDTQYF.